Listed here are 8 T cell receptor beta chains from one sample, sequenced in a study of vaccination and CD4 T cells after COVID-19. Noted treatment: approximately nine-day PBMC culture with coronavirus spike peptide pools or control peptides (ViraFEST assay). Sequenced with the Oncomine TCR Beta short-read assay was DNA taken from cultured CD4+ T cells. TCRdb analysed the PCR reads with MiXCR anew, one entry per CDR3 protein. Of about 18,000 distinct CDR3 sequences in the sample, approximately 58% were seen once. Their antigen targets remain unknown. The source was CD4+ T cells from blood, cultured in vitro, collected after SARS-CoV-2 vaccination. Receptor source: a human donor who had recovered from COVID-19.

The count of this clonotype is one. This chain joins TRBV24-1 and TRBJ2-1, with TRBD2 identical over 7 bases. This CDR3 has 17 amino acids. The germline V gene has CDR1 KGHDR and CDR2 SFDVKD. The V gene end was trimmed by 3 bases and the J gene end by 7 bases; junction bases not matched to a gene: 14. The CDR3 nucleotides are TGTGCCACCAGTGATCCCGCGGGGGAGGGCCAGAGGAATGAGCAGTTCTTC. As protein: CATSDPAGEGQRNEQFF.

The genes are TRBV27 and TRBJ2-7; 7 bases align to TRBD1. Looked up from germline, CDR1 is MNHEY and CDR2 is SMNVEV (reference sequence). Trimming removed 6 bases from V and 2 bases from J; junction bases left unmatched: 13. The CDR3 runs to 16 residues. CDR3 DNA: TGTGCCAGCAGCTTTCTCCATCCCCAGGGGGCCTACGAGCAGTACTTC. Translating gives CASSFLHPQGAYEQYF.

V and J are TRBV5-4 and TRBJ2-1, with 8 bases identical to TRBD2. From germline, CDR1 is SGHNT and CDR2 YYREEE (reference sequence). The ends lost 0 bases at V and 9 bases at J; junction bases unmatched: 8. The CDR3 contains 15 residues. The CDR3 DNA follows: TGTGCCAGCAGCTTGGGCTCGGGAGGGCCAGGTGAGCAGTTCTTC. Its translation: CASSLGSGGPGEQFF. Together with reference TRBV5-4 and TRBJ2-1, the CDR3 gives the full variable domain: ETGVTQSPTHLIKTRGQQVTLRCSSQSGHNTVSWYQQALGQGPQFIFQYYREEENGRGNFPPRFSGLQFPNYSSELNVNALELDDSALYLCASSLGSGGPGEQFFGPGTRLTVL.

V gene TRBV27 combines with J gene TRBJ1-3; the D gene is possibly TRBD1 (5 bases). This CDR3 region has 14 residues. V was trimmed by 6 bases and J by 2 bases, leaving 11 bases between them. Germline lookup yields CDR1 MNHEY and CDR2 SMNVEV (reference sequence). The CDR3 DNA reads TGTGCCAGCAGCCCAGGGTGGACTGGAAACACCATATATTTT. It is translated as CASSPGWTGNTIYF.

The chain has TRBV27 and TRBJ2-5, with 8 bases matching TRBD1. Germline trimming cut 5 bases from V and 7 bases from J; bases unmatched to any gene: 12. This CDR3 spans 15 amino acids. Germline CDR1 MNHEY, CDR2 SMNVEV (reference sequence). CDR3 amino acids: CASSAGTGMVRTQYF. As DNA, the CDR3 is TGTGCCAGCAGTGCTGGGACAGGAATGGTTAGGACCCAGTACTTC.

This chain uses TRBV27 with TRBJ1-2; 8 nucleotides align to TRBD1. Looked up from germline, CDR1 is MNHEY and CDR2 is SMNVEV (reference sequence). The CDR3 length is 13 residues. V lost 6 bases and J lost 5; bases outside the gene matches: 5. The CDR3 DNA follows: TGTGCCAGCAGGCCAGGGGGCGAATATGGCTACACCTTC. Encoded protein: CASRPGGEYGYTF.

The chain joins TRBV7-3 to TRBJ2-1; no reliable D call. The CDR3 consists of 16 residues. Germline CDR1 is SGHTA and CDR2 is FQGTGA. The V and J ends lost 2 bases and 0 bases respectively, with 11 bases between them. CDR3 coding DNA: TGTGCCAGCAGCTTAGCCGCGCAGTTCTCCTACAATGAGCAGTTCTTC. It codes for CASSLAAQFSYNEQFF.

CDR3 sequence: CATSNPPGAQYF. The CDR3 DNA reads as TGTGCCACCAGCAACCCGCCGGGGGCCCAGTACTTC. This chain joins TRBV15 and TRBJ2-5; perhaps TRBD2 as D (6 bases). Between the trimmed V and J ends, which lost 4 bases and 9 bases, there was a span of 12 bases. The CDR3 length is 12 residues. Germline V gene data show CDR1 as LNHNV and CDR2 as YYDKDF (reference sequence).